This T cell receptor beta chain was observed in a study of T cell repertoires in cytomegalovirus infection. Study-wide context: Public TCR beta signatures indicated both CMV infection and matching HLA type.

Study findings and constraints: CMV-specific HLA-C-restricted TCR beta clonotypes dominated the ex vivo response. Summed public TCR beta family frequency identified CMV carriers bearing the relevant HLA.

The germline V and J ends were trimmed by 0 bases and 4 bases, with 10 bases remaining between them. The CDR3 covers 15 residues. Per germline, CDR1 LGHNA and CDR2 YNFKEQ. TCRdb recomputed calls from the reads with MiXCR, one row per CDR3 protein. The sample holds some 300,000 distinct CDR3 sequences; roughly 16% are singletons and the top ten take more than 10%. For this clonotype: Its antigen is undetermined.

Specimen: PBMCs. This TCR was recovered from a human donor in good health (CMV status not recorded). Some clones in this sample may be carry-over from other donors' samples. The genes are TRBV4-2 and TRBJ2-1; a possible D gene is TRBD2 (5 bases). CDR3 sequence reads: CASSQDPRRYNEQFF. The CDR3 DNA sequence: TGTGCCAGCAGCCAAGATCCTCGGAGGTACAATGAGCAGTTCTTC.